The 13 T cell receptor beta chains listed next were all sequenced from one sample in a study of T-cell memory formation after mild COVID-19 (dated by TCRdb to about 2021). The receptor library was made with 5' RACE. TCRdb names Illumina NovaSeq 6000 as the instrument used. The public reads were reanalyzed by TCRdb: fastp trimming at Q25, MiXCR alignment, in-frame beta chains only. Each CDR3 protein gets just one entry, which takes the most common genes and DNA from the rows behind it. The sample table holds roughly 150,000 distinct CDR3 sequences, of which under 15% were seen once. The biggest ten clones account for 3.3% of the sample. The sample taken for sequencing was PBMCs or a T cell subset sorted from them (not recorded which). The receptors come from a man younger than 35 who had mild COVID-19 (a few samples of this study predate the infection). The sample titles of this study are shuffled in the database, so cell type and time point are left out; the donor was told from shared clones.

This clonotype occurred many times. The chain recombines TRBV7-9 with TRBJ2-7, with 7 bases matching TRBD1. The V segment lost 1 base and the J segment 2 bases; nucleotides outside the gene matches: 2. This CDR3 has 14 amino acids. Germline V gives CDR1 SEHNR, CDR2 FQNEAQ (reference sequence). In DNA, the CDR3 is TGTGCCAGCAGCTTAGGACAGGGCGCCTACGAGCAGTACGTC. This gives the protein CASSLGQGAYEQYV.

This clonotype showed up many times. The chain uses TRBV7-8 and TRBJ1-1; D is unclear. CDR1 and CDR2 (germline): SGHVS, FQNEAQ. CDR3 size: 12 residues. The V end lost 3 bases, the J end lost 5 bases, and 7 bases lay between the germline ends. The CDR3 DNA reads as TGTGCCAGCAGCTTGACGGGGACTGAAGCTTTCTTT. Residues: CASSLTGTEAFF. The complete variable domain, with remaining parts taken from reference TRBV7-8 and TRBJ1-1, reads GAGVSQSPRYKVAKRGQDVALRCDPISGHVSLFWYQQALGQGPEFLTYFQNEAQLDKSGLPSDRFFAERPEGSVSTLKIQRTQQEDSAVYLCASSLTGTEAFFGQGTRLTVV.

This clonotype has just a few counts. The genes are TRBV7-8 and TRBJ2-1; possibly TRBD2 for D (7 bases). The V gene lost 5 bases and the J gene lost 14 bases, with 25 bases spanning the gap. Per germline, CDR1 SGHVS and CDR2 FQNEAQ. CDR3 length equals 15 residues. CDR3 residues: CASSPGPAGAAGEFF. The CDR3 DNA is TGTGCCAGCAGCCCGGGGCCGGCGGGGGCGGCTGGTGAGTTCTTC.

The chain uses TRBV9 and TRBJ1-1; D unclear. The length of the CDR3 is 13 residues. Looked up from germline, CDR1 is SGDLS and CDR2 is YYNGEE. Trimming left V 2 bases short and J 1 base short, with 6 bases between. CDR3 protein: CASSVEPNTEAFF. DNA of the CDR3: TGTGCCAGCAGCGTGGAGCCGAACACTGAAGCTTTCTTT. Full variable domain (rest looked up from reference TRBV9 and TRBJ1-1): DSGVTQTPKHLITATGQRVTLRCSPRSGDLSVYWYQQSLDQGLQFLIQYYNGEERAKGNILERFSAQQFPDLHSELNLSSLELGDSALYFCASSVEPNTEAFFGQGTRLTVV.

This clonotype was picked up a small number of times. The V and J genes are TRBV7-6 and TRBJ2-1, with D possibly being TRBD1 (6 bases). This CDR3 contains 12 residues. Deletions cut 5 bases from V and 5 bases from J, with 7 bases between. Germline lookup yields CDR1 SGHVS and CDR2 FNYEAQ. CDR3 amino acids: CASSRQDNEQFF. CDR3 nucleotides: TGTGCCAGCAGCCGACAGGACAATGAGCAGTTCTTC.

The chain is built from TRBV18 and TRBJ2-7, with TRBD1 as a possible D gene (6 bases). Germline assignment: CDR1 KGHSH and CDR2 LQKENI. Deletions cut 5 bases from V and 0 bases from J, with 8 bases between. The CDR3 totals 13 residues. CDR3 loop: CASSTGSSYEQYV. The DNA for the CDR3 is TGTGCCAGCTCAACAGGGAGCTCCTACGAGCAGTACGTC.

The chain has TRBV7-3 and TRBJ2-2; 12 positions agree with TRBD1. CDR1 SGHTA and CDR2 FQGTGA come from the germline V gene. The CDR3 spans 17 residues. V shed 4 bases, J shed 5 bases, and the junction held 8 bases outside the gene matches. For the CDR3, the DNA is TGTGCCAGCAGCTACCGGGACAGGGGGCACCTGACCGGGGAGCTGTTTTTT. This sequence encodes CASSYRDRGHLTGELFF.

The chain has TRBV29-1 and TRBJ1-1, with a possible D match to TRBD1 (5 bases). This CDR3 has 10 residues. The germline V gene encodes CDR1 SQVTM and CDR2 ANQGSEA. The germline V and J ends were trimmed by 3 bases and 10 bases, with 9 bases remaining between them. The CDR3 loop is CSVEEGIAFF. The CDR3 bases are TGCAGCGTTGAGGAGGGGATAGCTTTCTTT.

The chain recombines TRBV7-9 with TRBJ2-5; D remains ambiguous. The CDR3 spans 12 residues. V lost 4 bases to trimming and J lost 7 bases, with 10 bases between them. The V gene's germline CDR1 is SEHNR and CDR2 FQNEAQ (reference sequence). The CDR3 is CASSSRPGTQYF. The DNA for the CDR3 is TGTGCCAGCAGCTCCCGTCCGGGGACCCAGTACTTC.

This clonotype was observed at least ten times. This rearrangement joins TRBV5-1 to TRBJ2-3; D is possibly TRBD1 (5 bases). Deletions cut 2 bases from V and 4 bases from J, with 11 bases between. Germline CDR1 reads SGHRS; CDR2 reads YFSETQ. This CDR3 is built from 14 residues. The CDR3 bases are TGCGCCAGCAGCTTCCAGGGTTCCCCAGATACGCAGTATTTT. Its protein is CASSFQGSPDTQYF. Using reference TRBV5-1 and TRBJ2-3 for the parts outside the CDR3, the full variable domain is KAGVTQTPRYLIKTRGQQVTLSCSPISGHRSVSWYQQTPGQGLQFLFEYFSETQRNKGNFPGRFSGRQFSNSRSEMNVSTLELGDSALYLCASSFQGSPDTQYFGPGTRLTVL.

V gene TRBV4-1 combines with J gene TRBJ2-6, with no clear D. V was shortened by 1 base and J by 0 bases, with 10 bases between the two germline ends. Germline V gene data show CDR1 as MGHRA and CDR2 as YSYEKL. CDR3 length: 17 amino acids. The CDR3 DNA follows: TGCGCCAGCAGCCAAGGCCTCGGTTTCTCTGGGGCCAACGTCCTGACTTTC. It codes for CASSQGLGFSGANVLTF.

The V call is TRBV20-1, the J call TRBJ1-1; D unresolved. V lost 5 bases and J 2 bases, leaving 6 bases between the germline ends. This CDR3 comprises 11 residues. Germline V lookup: CDR1 DFQATT, CDR2 SNEGSKA (reference sequence). Written as DNA, the CDR3 is TGCAGTGCTCGGTATAACACTGAAGCTTTCTTT. Amino acid sequence: CSARYNTEAFF.

Written as DNA, the CDR3 is TGTGCCAGCAGCTTAGGCCCGGGGCAAGGGCCTTACGAGCAGTACGTC. Translating it yields CASSLGPGQGPYEQYV. The V gene is TRBV7-8, the J gene TRBJ2-7; either TRBD1 or TRBD2 may supply D (5 bases each). The germline V and J ends were trimmed by 1 base and 4 bases, with 17 bases remaining between them. The CDR3 totals 16 residues. Germline V gene lookup returns CDR1 SGHVS and CDR2 FQNEAQ.